The entry below gives a single T cell receptor beta chain sequence along with its context. What it recognizes is unknown. This specimen belongs to a study of cytomegalovirus exposure and HLA in healthy donors. V dropped 4 bases and J dropped 9; count of bases not matched to a gene: 9. The germline gives CDR1 MGHRA, CDR2 YSYEKL. The CDR3 runs 15 residues. The PCR contained 60 Vbeta and 13 Jbeta primers. The table came from immunoSEQ multiplex PCR; TCRdb's copy has only in-frame clones and leaves some out. The sample includes approximately 91,000 clones, approximately 69% of them seen just once. General study results and limits: Among immune exposure information, only CMV serostatus was available. Earlier analysis looked at TCR beta V segments, and most were productive about 90% or about 30% of the time.

Specimen: PBMCs. The genes are TRBV4-1 and TRBJ2-1, with 10 bases identical to TRBD1. This clonotype originated in a female donor in good health and CMV-seronegative. The CDR3 is CASSPTGTGVPEQFF. The CDR3 DNA is TGCGCCAGCAGCCCAACCGGGACAGGGGTCCCTGAGCAGTTCTTC.